A single sample gave rise to the 4 T cell receptor beta chains below, sequenced in a study of graft-versus-host responses after intestinal transplantation. Clones were read by immunoSEQ multiplex PCR, and TCRdb kept only the in-frame ones, dropping some. The sample consists of roughly 99,000 clones, roughly 88% of them appearing once. Source: PBMCs, taken 255 days after intestinal transplant. The receptors originated from a human patient who received an intestinal transplant, so some T cells may come from the graft donor.

This chain joins TRBV7-3 and TRBJ2-2; a weak D match, TRBD2 (5 bases). Between the trimmed V and J ends, which lost 0 bases and 7 bases, there was a span of 6 bases. The CDR3 runs 13 residues. CDR1 is SGHTA, CDR2 FQGTGA, per germline. CDR3 bases: TGTGCCAGCAGCTTAACAGGGAGCGGGGAGCTGTTTTTT. Residues: CASSLTGSGELFF.

This clone has only a few counts. This chain joins TRBV5-1 and TRBJ2-3; D is perhaps TRBD1 or TRBD2 (6 bases each). CDR3 length: 15 residues. Trimming took 0 bases from V and 0 from J, leaving 8 bases between them. Germline V gene lookup returns CDR1 SGHRS and CDR2 YFSETQ. DNA for the CDR3: TGCGCCAGCAGCTTGGGAGGGGGGAGCACAGATACGCAGTATTTT. Protein: CASSLGGGSTDTQYF.

V gene TRBV5-6 combines with J gene TRBJ2-1; no firm D call. Trimming stripped 4 bases from V and 8 bases from J, with 7 bases between. The CDR3 consists of 11 residues. From germline, CDR1 is SGHDT and CDR2 YYEEEE. This CDR3 is CASSDPDEQFF. The CDR3 DNA sequence: TGTGCCAGCAGCGACCCCGATGAGCAGTTCTTC.

The V gene is TRBV18, the J gene TRBJ2-2; 9 bases line up with TRBD2. CDR1 and CDR2 from the germline V gene are KGHSH and LQKENI. The V and J ends lost 6 bases and 1 base, in that order; junction bases with no gene match: 9. The CDR3 covers 17 residues. The CDR3 loop reads CASSPLAGPMNTGELFF. As DNA, the CDR3 is TGTGCCAGCTCCCCCCTAGCGGGACCCATGAACACCGGGGAGCTGTTTTTT. The full variable domain, in which reference TRBV18 and TRBJ2-2 provide the parts outside the CDR3, is NAGVMQNPRHLVRRRGQEARLRCSPMKGHSHVYWYRQLPEEGLKFMVYLQKENIIDESGMPKERFSAEFPKEGPSILRIQQVVRGDSAAYFCASSPLAGPMNTGELFFGEGSRLTVL.